There are a few counts of the clone carrying this TCR beta chain. Its antigen is as yet unknown. The record originates from a study of naive and memory T cell subsets. The treatment denotes: skin biopsy from PPD injection site in Mantoux-positive individual. Input was roughly 1 to 1000 ng of DNase-treated total RNA without cell sorting. Between the trimmed V and J ends, which lost 6 bases and 6 bases, there was a span of 9 bases. In germline, CDR1 is DFQATT, CDR2 SNEGSKA (reference sequence). The CDR3 consists of 11 residues. Regarding the study as a whole: Potentially, T cell activation and differentiation skew this RNA-based measurement.

For blood and skin samples, reverse transcription used TCR alpha and beta constant primers. A single record per CDR3 protein comes from TCRdb applying MiXCR to the UMI-ligation and nested PCR reads. The table has about 20,000 distinct CDR3 sequences, 8% to 10% seen once. The sequence was obtained from an adult in good health. The chain employs TRBV20-1 and TRBJ2-1, with unresolved D. The source was skin, collected from a tuberculin skin test site. CDR3 loop: CSAYKINEQFF. CDR3 coding DNA: TGCAGTGCCTATAAAATCAATGAGCAGTTCTTC.